The 17 T cell receptor beta chains below come from one sample, sequenced in a study of T cell changes during pregnancy in multiple sclerosis. Produced via immunoSEQ multiplex PCR; TCRdb's table is partial and in-frame only. The sample yields about 74,000 clones, roughly 92% seen once. The sample here was peripheral blood, taken after pregnancy. The receptor set was obtained from a female donor in good health, enrolled as a control in a pregnancy study.

V is TRBV5-4 and J is TRBJ2-1; D unresolved. From germline, CDR1 is SGHNT and CDR2 YYREEE (reference sequence). The CDR3 runs to 12 residues. V lost 2 bases and J lost 4, with 4 bases in between. The chain's CDR3 is CASSFEYNEQFF. The CDR3 DNA sequence: TGTGCCAGCAGCTTTGAGTACAATGAGCAGTTCTTC.

In its sample, this clone was seen once. The rearrangement uses TRBV19 and TRBJ1-2; TRBD1 is a possible D gene (6 bases). The CDR3 sequence is 13 residues long. Trimming pared 8 bases from V and 8 bases from J, leaving 18 bases between. Germline loops: CDR1 LNHDA, CDR2 SQIVND (reference sequence). The CDR3 coding sequence is TGTGCCAGTTCATTCTCAGGGGTTCGAGGCTACACCTTC. Residues: CASSFSGVRGYTF.

The chain has TRBV6-1 and TRBJ1-2, with 9 bases matching TRBD1. The V segment lost 1 base and the J segment 8 bases; nucleotides outside the gene matches: 2. The CDR3 extends over 13 amino acids. The germline gives CDR1 MNHNS, CDR2 SASEGT. CDR3 region: CASSEDRGLGYTF. The CDR3 DNA follows: TGTGCCAGCAGTGAAGACAGGGGGCTCGGCTACACCTTC.

The chain links TRBV7-8 to TRBJ2-1; 9 bases are shared with TRBD2. The CDR3 runs to 16 residues. CDR1 is SGHVS, CDR2 FQNEAQ, per germline. The ends lost 2 bases at V and 5 bases at J; junction bases unmatched: 7. The CDR3 coding sequence is TGTGCCAGCAGCTTAAAACGACTAGCGGCAAACAATGAGCAGTTCTTC. This gives the protein CASSLKRLAANNEQFF.

This sequence joins TRBV2 and TRBJ2-7; 9 bases are a match to TRBD1. The CDR3 is 12 amino acids. Per the germline V gene, CDR1 is SNHLY and CDR2 is FYNNEI. V gave up 4 bases and J gave up 5 bases; unmatched junction bases: 0. CDR3 amino acids: CASSGTGDEQYF. In nucleotides, the CDR3 is TGTGCCAGCAGTGGGACAGGGGACGAGCAGTACTTC.

The chain recombines TRBV7-9 with TRBJ2-2, with 7 bases identical to TRBD1. V was clipped by 3 bases and J by 1 base; unmatched bases: 8. Per the germline V gene, CDR1 is SEHNR and CDR2 is FQNEAQ (reference sequence). This CDR3 is built from 17 residues. Written as DNA, the CDR3 is TGTGCCAGCAGCTTCCTAAGGGGGCAAGGGAACACCGGGGAGCTGTTTTTT. Protein sequence: CASSFLRGQGNTGELFF.

The chain is built from TRBV7-9 and TRBJ1-1; D is unclear. CDR3 size: 13 residues. The germline V gene has CDR1 SEHNR and CDR2 FQNEAQ (reference sequence). V lost 4 bases and J lost 4, with 10 bases in between. The CDR3 reads CASSSVYGTEAFF. The CDR3 DNA follows: TGTGCCAGCAGCTCGGTTTATGGCACTGAAGCTTTCTTT.

V gene TRBV7-8 combines with J gene TRBJ2-3; no clear D. The CDR3 runs 13 residues. The V gene lost 1 base and the J gene lost 6 bases, with 8 bases spanning the gap. From germline, CDR1 is SGHVS and CDR2 FQNEAQ. The CDR3 DNA reads TGTGCCAGCAGCTTAGAGAGGTGGGATACGCAGTATTTT. Translating gives CASSLERWDTQYF.

The V call is TRBV14, the J call TRBJ1-1, with D tentatively TRBD1 (5 bases). Trimming removed 4 bases from V and 6 bases from J, with 15 bases in between. Per germline, CDR1 SGHDN and CDR2 FVKESK. This CDR3 has 14 amino acids. The CDR3 nucleotides read TGTGCCAGCAGCCCCAGGGAAGTTGTAGCTGAAGCTTTCTTT. Translation: CASSPREVVAEAFF.

The chain carries TRBV6-1 and TRBJ2-3, with 12 bases matching TRBD2. This CDR3 has 14 residues. Germline lookup yields CDR1 MNHNS and CDR2 SASEGT. The V segment lost 11 bases and the J segment 6 bases; nucleotides outside the gene matches: 9. This CDR3 is CAGVSSGGADTQYF. The CDR3 DNA reads TGTGCCGGGGTCTCTAGCGGGGGGGCGGATACGCAGTATTTT.

DNA of the CDR3: TGTGCCAGCAGCTCGGGACTAGCGGGGGGGCCATCCGGGGAGCTGTTTTTT. Amino acid sequence: CASSSGLAGGPSGELFF. This chain links TRBV5-4 with TRBJ2-2; 16 bases map to TRBD2. Germline values: CDR1 SGHNT, CDR2 YYREEE (reference sequence). Unmatched junction bases numbered 5, after V lost 3 bases and J lost 6 bases. This CDR3 is 17 amino acids long.

This chain uses TRBV19 with TRBJ2-3; 9 bases align to TRBD1. Trimming removed 1 base from V and 5 bases from J; junction bases left unmatched: 1. Germline V gives CDR1 LNHDA, CDR2 SQIVND (reference sequence). The CDR3 extends over 14 amino acids. The CDR3 DNA is TGTGCCAGTAGTATAGGACAGGGGGAAGATACGCAGTATTTT. Translating it yields CASSIGQGEDTQYF. Full variable domain (missing parts from reference TRBV19 and TRBJ2-3): DGGITQSPKYLFRKEGQNVTLSCEQNLNHDAMYWYRQDPGQGLRLIYYSQIVNDFQKGDIAEGYSVSREKKESFPLTVTSAQKNPTAFYLCASSIGQGEDTQYFGPGTRLTVL.

The rearrangement links TRBV6-5 to TRBJ1-3; 7 nucleotides agree with TRBD1. This CDR3 contains 14 residues. Trimming took 6 bases from V and 4 from J; bases not matched to a gene: 6. CDR1 and CDR2 from the germline V gene are MNHEY and SVGAGI. CDR3: CASRSGGTGNTIYF. CDR3 in DNA: TGTGCCAGCAGATCAGGGGGAACAGGAAACACCATATATTTT.

The chain carries TRBV28 and TRBJ1-4, with no clear D. The CDR3 has 17 residues. V lost 0 bases and J lost 0, with 11 bases in between. Germline-derived CDR1 and CDR2 are MDHEN and SYDVKM. CDR3 amino acids: CASSLWEGRATNEKLFF. CDR3 coding DNA: TGTGCCAGCAGTTTATGGGAAGGGAGGGCAACTAATGAAAAACTGTTTTTT.

The chain employs TRBV27 and TRBJ2-3; D not resolved. Trimming took off 5 bases at V and 8 bases at J, with 14 bases between the two ends. The CDR3 is 13 amino acids. The germline V gene has CDR1 MNHEY and CDR2 SMNVEV (reference sequence). CDR3 sequence reads: CASSPIPTGTQYF. The CDR3 DNA is TGTGCCAGCAGTCCTATACCGACTGGTACGCAGTATTTT.

The genes are TRBV7-9 and TRBJ1-5; 7 nucleotides line up with TRBD1. V gave up 5 bases and J gave up 2 bases; unmatched junction bases: 3. The CDR3 loop spans 14 amino acids. Germline V CDR1 and CDR2: SEHNR, FQNEAQ (reference sequence). Here the CDR3 reads CASSQGTGNQPQHF. In nucleotides, the CDR3 is TGTGCCAGCAGCCAAGGGACAGGCAATCAGCCCCAGCATTTT.

V gene TRBV4-2 combines with J gene TRBJ2-7; 11 bases fit TRBD2. Germline CDR1 is LGHNA and CDR2 is YNFKEQ. The J segment lost 7 bases and the V segment lost 1 base, leaving 6 bases of the junction unmatched. The CDR3 sequence is 15 residues long. CDR3 residues: CASSQVLAGAGEQYF. DNA of the CDR3: TGTGCCAGCAGCCAAGTACTAGCGGGAGCGGGGGAGCAGTACTTC.